One TCR beta chain is described in this entry. V was pared by 0 bases and J by 6 bases, with 9 bases between. CDR1 MNHEY and CDR2 SVGAGI come from the germline V gene. This CDR3 comprises 14 residues. TCRdb's copy holds only in-frame clones and misses some; the assay was immunoSEQ multiplex PCR. The sample holds about 95,000 clones, roughly 90% seen once. The data belong to a study of blood T cell repertoires in COVID-19. Study in general: T cells, B-cell-depleted T cells, or PBMCs supplied cDNA or gDNA.

The sequence derives from a woman aged 70 to 79 with acute or convalescent COVID-19. V gene TRBV6-5 combines with J gene TRBJ1-5; no firm D call. Sequences were obtained from peripheral blood. The CDR3 DNA reads as TGTGCCAGCAGTTACTCGGCAGGCCTTCAGCCCCAGCATTTT. Translating it yields CASSYSAGLQPQHF.